This T cell receptor (beta chain) was obtained from a study of cytomegalovirus exposure and HLA in healthy donors (dated by TCRdb to the late 2010s). For the wider study: The approximately 710 repertoires of the first cohort and the roughly 120 validation repertoires were produced on the same platform, according to a later analysis. To predict cytomegalovirus infection status, the study combined high-throughput TCR immunosequencing, statistical association of individual TCRs with disease status, and machine learning. The study aimed to test whether signatures of past pathogen exposure could be identified by cataloging public T cell receptors. A separate validation cohort of 100 to 150 different subjects was used in addition to the approximately 640-subject first cohort. Study-wide conclusions, independent of this receptor: A few of the identified cytomegalovirus-associated TCR beta chains were confirmed in vitro to be specific for cytomegalovirus antigens. A later analysis found that TCRs clustered in the first cohort also tended to co-occur in the roughly 110 validation repertoires, with approximately 95% of cluster scores above 0. Cytomegalovirus status was reported to be diagnosed by the classifier with high specificity and sensitivity in both the original and validation cohorts. The authors suggested that the approach could potentially be extended to other disease states and immunological phenotypes. In the study, about 150 TCR beta chains were listed as associated with cytomegalovirus. Most TCR sequences were seen in very few donors, while some public TCRs were found in many individuals. All 120 or so repertoires were used to score co-occurrence in the validation cohort in a later analysis, because that analysis had no HLA typing for the cohort.

The donors belonged to the validation cohort of over a hundred subjects, which was separate from the approximately 700-subject first cohort. Libraries were built with the immunoSEQ multiplex PCR assay. In the source study's methods: To diagnose cytomegalovirus status from the catalog of TCR beta chain sequences, a statistical classification framework was built. TCRdb retrieved this table from immuneACCESS and kept in-frame rearrangements only. Not all clones are present; in checked studies, unresolved V genes account for under half, and no reason is known for the remainder. The DNA gave D and trimming, while V, J and clone size come from that table. The table for this sample lists some 90,000 clones; about 96% of them were counted only once. The top ten constitute roughly 0.82% of the sample. The germline V gene provides CDR1 MNHEY and CDR2 SVGAGI. Including cysteine and phenylalanine, the CDR3 has 13 amino acids. Only CDR3 DNA is held: 39 bases, read in frame from base 1. At the junction V is shortened by 6 bases and J by 1 base, with 6 bases in between.

This clone has just a few counts. Which antigen it targets is not known. Base qualities were left out, and no much larger clone turns up one base away. The sample comprised PBMCs. Recombination linked TRBV6-5 to TRBJ2-2; too little of a D gene remains to name it. The origin of this receptor is a young man in good health and CMV-seronegative. The DNA sequence reads TGTGCCAGCAGGAGGAGGAACACCGGGGAGCTGTTTTTT. It is translated as CASRRRNTGELFF.